This T cell receptor (beta chain) was documented in a study of beta chain features in type 1 diabetes. Regarding the study as a whole: For Type 1 diabetes patients, all four CD4+ subsets carried TCRB CDR3s that were moderately but significantly shorter.

In germline, CDR1 is SGHRS, CDR2 YFSETQ. The ends were cut back, 4 bases at V and 4 bases at J, with 15 bases in the middle. The CDR3 has 14 amino acids. This clone was seen more than once but under ten times. Antigen unknown. The entirety of the isolated RNA underwent reverse transcription, so expressed TCRB transcripts were sequenced. Sequenced naive, central memory and regulatory T cell samples produced an average of about 3.57 million reads. The table came from immunoSEQ multiplex PCR; TCRdb's copy has only in-frame clones and leaves some out. The profile shows about 160,000 clones, about 8.1% of them singletons. Cells sorted by CD45RO/CCR7/CD25/CD127/CD95/CD27 comprised CD4+ naive, central memory, regulatory and stem cell-like memory cells. Each sorted fraction was over 98% pure.

This receptor was obtained from a woman aged 18-29 years with type 1 diabetes. V usage is TRBV5-1 and J usage is TRBJ2-7; TRBD2 is a possible D gene (5 bases). Material for sequencing was central memory CD4+ T cells from blood. The CDR3 DNA reads TGCGCCAGCAGCCTGGCCGACCCGGGATACGAGCAGTACTTC. It specifies CASSLADPGYEQYF.